A selection of T cell receptor beta chains follows, all from one sample in a study of T-cell memory formation after mild COVID-19. TCRdb redid the calling of the 5' RACE reads with MiXCR, one entry per CDR3 protein. The data contain more than 80,000 distinct CDR3 sequences, roughly 12% of them singletons. Sequencing used PBMCs or a T cell subset sorted from them (not recorded which). These receptors all stem from an adult woman who had mild COVID-19 (a few samples of this study predate the infection). Cell type and time point are not known. CDR3s include the opening cysteine and the closing phenylalanine or tryptophan. Fields, in order: V gene, D gene, clone size, J gene, CDR3 protein, CDR3 DNA. The D gene is left open where the match is weak. Part of the rows lack a size; the others show once, few, many or a class for expanded clones.

>TRBV7-9|NA|NA|TRBJ2-5
CASGDTVQETQYF
TGTGCCAGCGGGGACACCGTCCAAGAGACCCAGTACTTC
>TRBV9|NA|NA|TRBJ1-1
CASSVDGGEAESFF
TGTGCCAGCAGCGTAGATGGGGGTGAAGCCGAATCTTTCTTT
>TRBV2|NA|few|TRBJ2-7
CASSQSGMGHEQYF
TGTGCCAGCAGTCAGTCGGGAATGGGTCACGAGCAGTACTTC
>TRBV7-9|TRBD2|few|TRBJ2-1
CASSFAGGSYNEQFF
TGTGCCAGCAGCTTCGCGGGGGGCTCTTACAATGAGCAGTTCTTC
>TRBV15|TRBD1|NA|TRBJ2-1
CATSRVGRGLNEQFF
TGTGCCACCAGCAGAGTTGGCAGGGGGCTCAATGAGCAGTTCTTC
>TRBV7-9|NA|few|TRBJ1-2
CASTPTVAPHYGYTF
TGTGCCAGCACTCCCACCGTCGCCCCCCACTATGGCTACACCTTC
>TRBV7-9|TRBD1|few|TRBJ1-2
CASSLTGYYGYTF
TGTGCCAGCAGCTTGACAGGGTACTATGGCTACACCTTC
>TRBV6-5|NA|many|TRBJ2-7
CASSLGWSHYEQYF
TGTGCCAGCAGCCTCGGATGGAGCCACTACGAGCAGTACTTC
>TRBV3-2|NA|NA|TRBJ2-5
CASSQDRETSGNQETQYF
TGTGCCAGCAGCCAAGATCGGGAGACTAGCGGGAACCAAGAGACCCAGTACTTC
>TRBV2|NA|NA|TRBJ2-1
CASSRFRNEQFF
TGTGCCAGCAGCCGATTTAGAAATGAGCAGTTCTTC
>TRBV2|TRBD1|NA|TRBJ1-2
CASSQDRVNGYTF
TGTGCCAGCAGTCAAGACAGGGTGAATGGCTACACCTTC
>TRBV7-2|TRBD2|NA|TRBJ2-1
CASIAWGLAGDPSYNEQFF
TGTGCCAGCATCGCCTGGGGACTAGCGGGGGACCCCTCCTACAATGAGCAGTTCTTC
>TRBV5-1|TRBD1|few|TRBJ2-7
CASEKGQGPSSYEQYF
TGCGCCAGCGAGAAGGGACAGGGGCCAAGCTCCTACGAGCAGTACTTC
>TRBV7-9|NA|NA|TRBJ1-5
CASSLQFQPQHF
TGTGCCAGCAGCCTTCAATTTCAGCCCCAGCATTTT
>TRBV7-8|TRBD1|NA|TRBJ2-3
CASSLPTGTGIRSPDTQYF
TGTGCCAGCAGCTTACCAACCGGGACAGGGATTAGATCCCCAGATACGCAGTATTTT
>TRBV7-9|NA|few|TRBJ2-1
CASSPRLDSSYNEQFF
TGTGCCAGCAGTCCCCGATTGGACTCATCCTACAATGAGCAGTTCTTC
>TRBV25-1|NA|few|TRBJ2-7
CASTGIYEQYF
TGTGCCAGCACCGGGATCTACGAGCAGTACTTC
>TRBV29-1|NA|NA|TRBJ1-1
CSVYPGLPNTEAFF
TGCAGCGTTTACCCCGGGCTCCCGAACACTGAAGCTTTCTTT
>TRBV25-1|NA|once|TRBJ2-5
CASSDAKGTQYF
TGTGCCAGCAGTGACGCTAAGGGGACCCAGTACTTC
>TRBV7-9|TRBD1|NA|TRBJ2-1
CASIPPRTGGSYNEQFF
TGTGCCAGCATCCCACCCCGAACAGGGGGCTCCTACAATGAGCAGTTCTTC
>TRBV29-1|NA|NA|TRBJ1-2
CSVVNPDDYGYTF
TGCAGCGTTGTTAACCCTGATGACTATGGCTACACCTTC
>TRBV13|NA|NA|TRBJ2-1
CASSVRTGSSYNEQFF
TGTGCCAGCAGCGTACGGACGGGGAGCTCCTACAATGAGCAGTTCTTC
>TRBV7-6|NA|NA|TRBJ2-1
CASIQGGGHNEQFF
TGTGCCAGCATCCAGGGAGGGGGCCACAATGAGCAGTTCTTC
>TRBV7-9|TRBD2|many|TRBJ2-1
CASSASGRAYNEQFF
TGTGCCAGCAGCGCAAGCGGGAGGGCCTACAATGAGCAGTTCTTC
>TRBV27|TRBD1|few|TRBJ1-5
CASSVQGWGQPQHF
TGTGCCAGCAGTGTACAGGGGTGGGGTCAGCCCCAGCATTTT
>TRBV14|NA|few|TRBJ2-2
CASSQFKITGELFF
TGTGCCAGCAGCCAATTCAAAATCACCGGGGAGCTGTTTTTT
>TRBV29-1|NA|few|TRBJ2-3
CSAGPGLGTDTQYF
TGCAGCGCCGGACCCGGTCTCGGGACAGATACGCAGTATTTT
>TRBV6-1|TRBD1|NA|TRBJ1-6
CASSQPTGGRAFYNSPLHF
TGTGCCAGCAGCCAACCGACAGGGGGTCGCGCCTTTTATAATTCACCCCTCCACTTT
>TRBV5-1|NA|few|TRBJ1-1
CASSLVDSRLGSTEAFF
TGCGCCAGCAGCTTGGTGGACAGCCGGTTAGGAAGCACTGAAGCTTTCTTT
>TRBV27|NA|NA|TRBJ2-7
CASSLSGVGGQPYF
TGTGCCAGCAGTCTGTCTGGGGTGGGCGGCCAGCCGTACTTC
>TRBV7-8|NA|many|TRBJ2-7
CASSLVESLYEQYF
TGTGCCAGCAGCTTAGTCGAGTCCCTCTACGAGCAGTACTTC
>TRBV12-3/TRBV12-4|TRBD2|NA|TRBJ2-5
CASSLAGGPSPKETQYF
TGTGCCAGCAGTTTAGCGGGAGGGCCCTCACCAAAAGAGACCCAGTACTTC
>TRBV7-9|TRBD2|NA|TRBJ2-1
CASRALGGPSYNEQFF
TGTGCCAGCCGGGCCCTGGGAGGGCCATCCTACAATGAGCAGTTCTTC
>TRBV9|NA|NA|TRBJ1-2
CASSDRDGSSYGYTF
TGTGCCAGCAGCGATAGGGATGGGTCTAGCTATGGCTACACCTTC
>TRBV9|NA|few|TRBJ2-7
CASSTGSQQYF
TGTGCCAGCAGCACCGGGAGCCAGCAGTACTTC
>TRBV7-9|NA|few|TRBJ1-2
CASSFASSSNGYTF
TGTGCCAGCAGCTTTGCTTCGAGTTCTAATGGCTACACCTTC
>TRBV5-4|TRBD1|NA|TRBJ1-1
CASSHIGTGNTEAFF
TGTGCCAGCAGCCACATCGGGACAGGTAACACTGAAGCTTTCTTT
>TRBV12-3/TRBV12-4|NA|few|TRBJ2-7
CASSQMGISYEQYF
TGTGCCAGCAGTCAGATGGGGATTTCCTACGAGCAGTACTTC
>TRBV29-1|NA|NA|TRBJ1-1
CSVEWTTIRGEAFF
TGCAGCGTTGAGTGGACAACCATTAGGGGTGAAGCTTTCTTT
>TRBV29-1|NA|few|TRBJ2-7
CSVVIWTGEQYF
TGCAGCGTAGTGATTTGGACGGGCGAGCAGTACTTC
>TRBV12-3/TRBV12-4|TRBD2|few|TRBJ2-5
CASSPALAGGQETQYF
TGTGCCAGCAGCCCCGCTCTAGCGGGGGGCCAAGAGACCCAGTACTTC
>TRBV4-2|TRBD2|few|TRBJ2-7
CASSQGVLAGYEQYF
TGTGCCAGCAGCCAAGGTGTGCTAGCGGGGTACGAGCAGTACTTC
>TRBV12-3/TRBV12-4|TRBD2|NA|TRBJ2-1
CASSTSGHSYNEQFF
TGTGCCAGCAGTACTAGCGGACACTCCTACAATGAGCAGTTCTTC
>TRBV7-9|NA|many|TRBJ2-7
CASSLAFGAGHYEQYF
TGTGCCAGCAGCTTAGCGTTTGGGGCAGGGCACTACGAGCAGTACTTC
>TRBV4-1|NA|NA|TRBJ1-6
CASSLLQGDISPLHF
TGCGCCAGCAGCCTCCTACAGGGAGATATTTCACCCCTCCACTTT
>TRBV20-1|NA|NA|TRBJ2-3
CSASNFRGRTDTQYF
TGCAGTGCTAGTAATTTCAGGGGCCGCACAGATACGCAGTATTTT
>TRBV12-3/TRBV12-4|TRBD1|few|TRBJ2-7
CASSFTSGTDFEQYF
TGTGCCAGCAGTTTTACCTCCGGGACAGATTTTGAGCAGTACTTC
>TRBV29-1|TRBD2|NA|TRBJ2-1
CSTRLGLAGPEQFF
TGCAGCACCCGTTTGGGACTAGCGGGGCCTGAGCAGTTCTTC
>TRBV20-1|TRBD1|few|TRBJ2-7
CSASIRDRGSYEQYF
TGCAGTGCGAGTATCCGGGACAGGGGCTCCTACGAGCAGTACTTC
>TRBV20-1|NA|many|TRBJ2-7
CSASLGHRAGEQYF
TGCAGTGCTAGCCTTGGTCACAGGGCGGGAGAGCAGTACTTC